This entry describes one T cell receptor (beta chain). What it binds is not known. This sample is part of a study of OX40 agonist ivuxolimab in advanced cancers. Sequencing used immunoSEQ multiplex PCR; TCRdb keeps in-frame clones, though not all of them. This sample has about 86,000 clones, with 70% to 90% found just once. Broader study findings: Partly responding patients at 0.1-3.0 mg/kg showed some of the smallest clonal expansion.

The germline V and J ends were trimmed by 2 bases and 5 bases, with 9 bases remaining between them. The CDR3 is 14 residues long. CDR1 is MNHEY, CDR2 SVGAGI, per germline. V gene TRBV6-5 combines with J gene TRBJ1-4; D remains ambiguous. This receptor was identified in an adult with an advanced solid tumor such as melanoma, head and neck, liver or kidney cancer. The sample was CD4+ or CD8+ T cells sorted from blood, taken in a trial of the OX40 agonist ivuxolimab. CDR3 in DNA: TGTGCCAGCAGTTACAGCAGGTCCAATGAAAAACTGTTTTTT. This codes for CASSYSRSNEKLFF.